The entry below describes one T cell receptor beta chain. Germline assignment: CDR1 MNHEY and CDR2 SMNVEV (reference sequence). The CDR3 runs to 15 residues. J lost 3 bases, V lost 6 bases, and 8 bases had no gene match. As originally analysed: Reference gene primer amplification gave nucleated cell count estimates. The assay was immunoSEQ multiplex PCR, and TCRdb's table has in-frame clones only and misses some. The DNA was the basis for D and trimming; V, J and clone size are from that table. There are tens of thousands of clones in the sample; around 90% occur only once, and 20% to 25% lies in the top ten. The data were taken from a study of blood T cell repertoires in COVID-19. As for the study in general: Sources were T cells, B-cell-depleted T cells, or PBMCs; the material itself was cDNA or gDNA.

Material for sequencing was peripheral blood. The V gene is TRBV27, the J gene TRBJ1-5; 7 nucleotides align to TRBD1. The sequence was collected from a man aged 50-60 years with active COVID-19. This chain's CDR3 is CASRPGQVVNQPQHF. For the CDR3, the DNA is TGTGCCAGCAGACCTGGACAGGTAGTCAATCAGCCCCAGCATTTT.